A single sample is the source of the 3 T cell receptor beta chains below, sequenced in a study of blood T cell repertoires in COVID-19. Assay used: immunoSEQ multiplex PCR; TCRdb lists only in-frame clones, some missing. The sample carries over 85,000 clones, around 87% recorded once. Input material: peripheral blood. The source is a man over 45 with active or convalescent COVID-19.

This clone has a handful of counts. The rearrangement links TRBV6-2 or TRBV6-3 to TRBJ2-1; TRBD1 might be the D (6 bases). The germline gives CDR1 MNHEY, CDR2 SVGEGT. With 2 bases removed from V and 9 bases from J, the gap between germline ends came to 14 bases. CDR3 length: 14 residues. The CDR3 region is CASSYMAGAVEQFF. For the CDR3, the DNA is TGTGCCAGCAGTTACATGGCAGGGGCGGTTGAGCAGTTCTTC.

The V call is TRBV29-1, the J call TRBJ2-4, with 10 bases that match TRBD2. The J segment lost 0 bases and the V segment lost 7 bases, leaving 9 bases of the junction unmatched. CDR1 and CDR2 (germline): SQVTM, ANQGSEA. This CDR3 region has 16 residues. The CDR3 loop reads CSGGASGGLAKNIQYF. In nucleotides, the CDR3 is TGCAGCGGAGGGGCTAGCGGGGGCCTAGCCAAAAACATTCAGTACTTC.

The chain joins TRBV5-5 to TRBJ2-7; a weak D match, TRBD2 (6 bases). CDR3 length equals 15 residues. Germline V gene lookup returns CDR1 SGHKS and CDR2 YYEKEE (reference sequence). The V gene lost 0 bases and the J gene lost 4 bases, with 14 bases spanning the gap. CDR3 DNA: TGTGCCAGCAGCTTGGAGGCAGGTGCGGGATACGAGCAGTACGTC. Translated, it gives CASSLEAGAGYEQYV.